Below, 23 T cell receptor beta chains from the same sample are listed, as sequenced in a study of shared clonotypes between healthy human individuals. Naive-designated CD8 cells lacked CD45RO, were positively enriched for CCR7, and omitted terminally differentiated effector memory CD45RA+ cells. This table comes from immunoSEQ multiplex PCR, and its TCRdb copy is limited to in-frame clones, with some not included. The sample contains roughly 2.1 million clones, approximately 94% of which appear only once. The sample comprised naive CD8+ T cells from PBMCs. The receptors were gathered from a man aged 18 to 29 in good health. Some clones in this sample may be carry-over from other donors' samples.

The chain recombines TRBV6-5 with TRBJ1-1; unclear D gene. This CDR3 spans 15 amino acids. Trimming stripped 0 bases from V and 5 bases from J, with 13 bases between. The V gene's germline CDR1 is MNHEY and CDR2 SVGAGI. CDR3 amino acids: CASSYSTVAGTEAFF. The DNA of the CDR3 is TGTGCCAGCAGTTACTCGACGGTGGCGGGTACTGAAGCTTTCTTT.

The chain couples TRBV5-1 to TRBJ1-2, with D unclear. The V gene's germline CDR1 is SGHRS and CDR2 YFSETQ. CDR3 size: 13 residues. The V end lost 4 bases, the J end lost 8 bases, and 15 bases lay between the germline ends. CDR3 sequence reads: CASSPHRNGGYTF. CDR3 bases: TGCGCCAGCAGCCCCCACCGAAACGGAGGCTACACCTTC.

This chain's CDR3 is CASSLGQDLVREKLFF. As DNA, the CDR3 is TGTGCCAGCAGCTTGGGGCAGGACCTTGTGAGGGAAAAACTGTTTTTT. The chain links TRBV5-8 to TRBJ1-4, with unresolved D. CDR3 length equals 16 residues. With 0 bases removed from V and 8 bases from J, the gap between germline ends came to 17 bases. Per the germline V gene, CDR1 is SGHTS and CDR2 is YDEGEE.

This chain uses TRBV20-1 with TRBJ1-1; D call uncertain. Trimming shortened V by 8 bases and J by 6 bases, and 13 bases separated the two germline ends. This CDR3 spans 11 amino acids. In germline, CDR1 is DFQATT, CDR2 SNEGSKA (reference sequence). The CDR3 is CSTRYFPEAFF. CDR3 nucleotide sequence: TGCAGTACCAGATACTTCCCTGAAGCTTTCTTT.

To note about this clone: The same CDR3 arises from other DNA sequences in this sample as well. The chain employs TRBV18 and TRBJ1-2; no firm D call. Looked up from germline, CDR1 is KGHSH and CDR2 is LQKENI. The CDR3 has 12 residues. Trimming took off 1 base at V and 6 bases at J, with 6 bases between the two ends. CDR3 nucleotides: TGTGCCAGCTCACCACAGGATGATGGCTACACCTTC. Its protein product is CASSPQDDGYTF.

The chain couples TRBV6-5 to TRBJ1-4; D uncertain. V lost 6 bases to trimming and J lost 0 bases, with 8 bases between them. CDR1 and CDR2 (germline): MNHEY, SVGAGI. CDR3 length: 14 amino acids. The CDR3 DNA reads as TGTGCCAGCAGCGGGCAACCAACTAATGAAAAACTGTTTTTT. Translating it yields CASSGQPTNEKLFF.

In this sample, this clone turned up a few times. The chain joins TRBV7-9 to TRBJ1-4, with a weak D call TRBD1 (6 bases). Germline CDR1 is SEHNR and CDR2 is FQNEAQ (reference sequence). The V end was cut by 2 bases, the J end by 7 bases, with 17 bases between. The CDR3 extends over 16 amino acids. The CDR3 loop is CASSLRVSGAREKLFF. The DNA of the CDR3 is TGTGCCAGCAGCTTACGTGTTTCAGGGGCACGTGAAAAACTGTTTTTT.

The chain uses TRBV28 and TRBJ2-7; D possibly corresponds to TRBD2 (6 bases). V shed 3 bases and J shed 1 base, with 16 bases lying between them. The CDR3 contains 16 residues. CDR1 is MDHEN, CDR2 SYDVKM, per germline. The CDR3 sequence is CASSFRWLAQSYEQYF. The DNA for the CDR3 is TGTGCCAGCAGTTTTAGATGGCTAGCGCAATCCTACGAGCAGTACTTC.

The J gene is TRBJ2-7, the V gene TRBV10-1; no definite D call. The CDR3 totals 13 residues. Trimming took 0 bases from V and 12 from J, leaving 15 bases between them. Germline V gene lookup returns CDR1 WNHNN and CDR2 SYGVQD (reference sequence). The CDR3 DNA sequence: TGCGCCAGCAGTGAGTCGACGGTGTCAGGCCTGTACTTC. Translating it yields CASSESTVSGLYF.

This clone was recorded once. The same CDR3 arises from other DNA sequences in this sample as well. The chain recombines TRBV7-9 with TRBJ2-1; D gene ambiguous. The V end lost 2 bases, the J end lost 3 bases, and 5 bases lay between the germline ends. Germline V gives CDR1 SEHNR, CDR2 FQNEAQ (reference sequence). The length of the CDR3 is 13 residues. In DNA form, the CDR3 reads TGTGCCAGCAGCTTAAAGGGCTACAATGAGCAGTTCTTC. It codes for CASSLKGYNEQFF.

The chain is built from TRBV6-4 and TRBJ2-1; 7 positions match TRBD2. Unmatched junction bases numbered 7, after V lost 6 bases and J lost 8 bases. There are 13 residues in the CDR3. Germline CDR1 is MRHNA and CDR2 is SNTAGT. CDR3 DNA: TGTGCCAGCAGGAAGGCGGCGGGAGATGAGCAGTTCTTC. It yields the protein CASRKAAGDEQFF.

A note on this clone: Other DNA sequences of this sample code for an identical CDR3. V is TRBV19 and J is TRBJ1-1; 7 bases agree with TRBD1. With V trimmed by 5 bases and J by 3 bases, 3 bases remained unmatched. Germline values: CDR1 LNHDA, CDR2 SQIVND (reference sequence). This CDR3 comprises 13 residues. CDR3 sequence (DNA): TGTGCCAGTAGTCGTACAGGGGACACTGAAGCTTTCTTT. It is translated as CASSRTGDTEAFF.

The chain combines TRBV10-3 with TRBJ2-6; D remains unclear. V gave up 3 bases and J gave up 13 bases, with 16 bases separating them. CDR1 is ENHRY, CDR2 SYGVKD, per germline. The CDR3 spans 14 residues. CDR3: CAISDIGISRVLTF. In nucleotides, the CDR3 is TGTGCCATCAGTGACATAGGGATCTCCCGTGTCCTGACTTTC.

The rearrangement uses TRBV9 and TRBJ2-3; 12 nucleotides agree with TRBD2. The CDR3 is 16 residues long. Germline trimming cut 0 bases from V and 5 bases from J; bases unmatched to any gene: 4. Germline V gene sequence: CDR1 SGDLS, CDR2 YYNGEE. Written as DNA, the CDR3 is TGTGCCAGCAGCGTAGCTAGCGGGAGGGCCTTAGATACGCAGTATTTT. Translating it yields CASSVASGRALDTQYF.

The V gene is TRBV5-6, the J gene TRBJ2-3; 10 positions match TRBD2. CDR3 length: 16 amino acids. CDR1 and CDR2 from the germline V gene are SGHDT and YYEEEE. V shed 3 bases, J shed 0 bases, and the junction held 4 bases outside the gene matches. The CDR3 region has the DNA TGTGCCAGCAGCTGGGGACTAGCGAGAAGCACAGATACGCAGTATTTT. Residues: CASSWGLARSTDTQYF.

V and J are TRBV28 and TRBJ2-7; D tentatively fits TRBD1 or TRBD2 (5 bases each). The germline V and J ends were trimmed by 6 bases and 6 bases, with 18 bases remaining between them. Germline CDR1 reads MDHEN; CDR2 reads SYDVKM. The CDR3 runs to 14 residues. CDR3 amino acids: CASRWGSDRGEQYF. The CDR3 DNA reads TGTGCCAGCAGGTGGGGGAGCGACCGGGGCGAGCAGTACTTC. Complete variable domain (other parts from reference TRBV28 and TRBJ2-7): DVKVTQSSRYLVKRTGEKVFLECVQDMDHENMFWYRQDPGLGLRLIYFSYDVKMKEKGDIPEGYSVSREKKERFSLILESASTNQTSMYLCASRWGSDRGEQYFGPGTRLTVT.

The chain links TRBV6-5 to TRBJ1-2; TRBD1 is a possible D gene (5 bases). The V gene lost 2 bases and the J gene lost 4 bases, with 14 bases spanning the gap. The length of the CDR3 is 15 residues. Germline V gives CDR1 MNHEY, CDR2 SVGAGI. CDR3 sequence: CASSYVDGGFYGYTF. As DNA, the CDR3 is TGTGCCAGCAGTTACGTCGACGGGGGATTCTATGGCTACACCTTC.

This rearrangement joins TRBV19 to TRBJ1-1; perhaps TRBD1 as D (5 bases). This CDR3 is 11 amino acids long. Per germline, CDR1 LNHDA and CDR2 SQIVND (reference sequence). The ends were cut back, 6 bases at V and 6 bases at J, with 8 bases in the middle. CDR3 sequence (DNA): TGTGCCAGTAGAAGGGGAGCTGAAGCTTTCTTT. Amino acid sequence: CASRRGAEAFF.

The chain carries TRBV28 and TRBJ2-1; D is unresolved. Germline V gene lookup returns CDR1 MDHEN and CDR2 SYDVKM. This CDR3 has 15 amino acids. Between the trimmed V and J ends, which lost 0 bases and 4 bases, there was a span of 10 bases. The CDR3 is CASSLWGASYNEQFF. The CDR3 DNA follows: TGTGCCAGCAGTTTATGGGGCGCAAGTTACAATGAGCAGTTCTTC.

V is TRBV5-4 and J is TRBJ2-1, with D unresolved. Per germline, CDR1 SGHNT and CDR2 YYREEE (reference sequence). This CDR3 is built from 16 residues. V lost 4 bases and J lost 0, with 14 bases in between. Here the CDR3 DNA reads TGTGCCAGCAGCCCGCTTGCCCCGAGCTCCTACAATGAGCAGTTCTTC. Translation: CASSPLAPSSYNEQFF.

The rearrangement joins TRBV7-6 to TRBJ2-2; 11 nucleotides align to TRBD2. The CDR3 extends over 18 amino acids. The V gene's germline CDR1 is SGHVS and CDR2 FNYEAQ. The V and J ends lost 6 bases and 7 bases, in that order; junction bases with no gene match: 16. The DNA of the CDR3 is TGTGCCAGCAGTTTCATCTTACTAGCGGGAGAAGGGGACGGGGAGCTGTTTTTT. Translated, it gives CASSFILLAGEGDGELFF.

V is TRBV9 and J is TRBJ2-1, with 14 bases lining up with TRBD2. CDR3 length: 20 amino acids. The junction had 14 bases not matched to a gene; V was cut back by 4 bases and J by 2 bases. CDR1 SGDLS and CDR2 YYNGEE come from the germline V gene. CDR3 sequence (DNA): TGTGCCAGCAGCTCCCCGACTAGCGGGAGGGCTGGGGGGGCCTACAATGAGCAGTTCTTC. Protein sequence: CASSSPTSGRAGGAYNEQFF.

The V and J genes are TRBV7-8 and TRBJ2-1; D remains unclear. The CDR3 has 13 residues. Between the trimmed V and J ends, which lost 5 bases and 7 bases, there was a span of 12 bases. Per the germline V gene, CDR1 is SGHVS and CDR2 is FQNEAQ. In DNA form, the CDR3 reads TGTGCCAGCAGCACACTTGATGGAAATGAGCAGTTCTTC. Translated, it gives CASSTLDGNEQFF.